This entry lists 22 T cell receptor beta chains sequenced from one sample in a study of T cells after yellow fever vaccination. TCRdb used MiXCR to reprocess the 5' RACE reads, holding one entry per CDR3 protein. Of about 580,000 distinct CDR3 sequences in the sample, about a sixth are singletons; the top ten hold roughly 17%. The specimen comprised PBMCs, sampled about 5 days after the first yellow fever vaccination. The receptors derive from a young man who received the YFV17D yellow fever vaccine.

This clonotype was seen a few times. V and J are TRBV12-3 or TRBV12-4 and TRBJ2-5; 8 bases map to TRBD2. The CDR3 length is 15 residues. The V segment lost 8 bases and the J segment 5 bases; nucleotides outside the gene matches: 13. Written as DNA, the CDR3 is TGTGCCAGCCTGAACATCGGGGGGGATAGGGAGACCCAGTACTTC. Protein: CASLNIGGDRETQYF.

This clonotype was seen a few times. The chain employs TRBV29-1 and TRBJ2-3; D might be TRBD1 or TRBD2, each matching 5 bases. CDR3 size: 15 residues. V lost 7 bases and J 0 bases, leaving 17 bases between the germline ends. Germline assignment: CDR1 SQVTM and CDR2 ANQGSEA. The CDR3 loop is CSAAGTSSSTDTQYF. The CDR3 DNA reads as TGCAGCGCCGCCGGGACCTCGTCTAGCACAGATACGCAGTATTTT.

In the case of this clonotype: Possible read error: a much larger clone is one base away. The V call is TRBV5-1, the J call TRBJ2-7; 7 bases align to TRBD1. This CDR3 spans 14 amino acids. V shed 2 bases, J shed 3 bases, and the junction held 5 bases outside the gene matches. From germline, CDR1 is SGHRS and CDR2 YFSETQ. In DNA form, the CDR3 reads TGCGCCAGCAGCTTAGGGACAGTTATCTACGAGCAGTACTTC. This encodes CASSLGTVIYEQYF.

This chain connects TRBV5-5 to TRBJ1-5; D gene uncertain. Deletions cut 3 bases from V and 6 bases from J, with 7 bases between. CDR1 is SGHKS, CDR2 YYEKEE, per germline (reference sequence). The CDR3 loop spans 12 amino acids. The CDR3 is CASSSNGQPQHF. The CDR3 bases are TGTGCCAGCAGCTCGAACGGTCAGCCCCAGCATTTT.

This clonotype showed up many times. CDR3 amino acids: CASTGQGAAEAFF. The CDR3 nucleotides are TGTGCCAGCACCGGACAGGGTGCGGCTGAAGCTTTCTTT. The J gene is TRBJ1-1, the V gene TRBV5-6, with 8 bases identical to TRBD1. V dropped 6 bases and J dropped 6; count of bases not matched to a gene: 7. Germline V gene sequence: CDR1 SGHDT, CDR2 YYEEEE. This CDR3 comprises 13 residues.

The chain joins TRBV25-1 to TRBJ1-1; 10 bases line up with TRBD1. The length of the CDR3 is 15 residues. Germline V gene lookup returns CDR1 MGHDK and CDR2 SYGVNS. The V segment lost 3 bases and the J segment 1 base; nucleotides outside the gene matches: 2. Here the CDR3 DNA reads TGTGCCAGCAGTGAGGGACAGGGGAGGAACACTGAAGCTTTCTTT. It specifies CASSEGQGRNTEAFF.

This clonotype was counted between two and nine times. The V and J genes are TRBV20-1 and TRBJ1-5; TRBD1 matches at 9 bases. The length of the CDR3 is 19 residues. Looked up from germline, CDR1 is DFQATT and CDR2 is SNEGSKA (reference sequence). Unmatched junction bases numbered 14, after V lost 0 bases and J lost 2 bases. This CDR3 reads CSARDSPPGDREGNQPQHF. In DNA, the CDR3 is TGCAGTGCTAGAGATTCTCCCCCGGGGGACAGGGAGGGCAATCAGCCCCAGCATTTT.

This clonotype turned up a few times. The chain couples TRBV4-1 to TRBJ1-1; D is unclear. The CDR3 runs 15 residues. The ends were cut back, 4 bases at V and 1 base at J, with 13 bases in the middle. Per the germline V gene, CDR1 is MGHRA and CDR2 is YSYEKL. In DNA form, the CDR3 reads TGCGCCAGCAGCCCTCGAAACATAGCGAACACTGAAGCTTTCTTT. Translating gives CASSPRNIANTEAFF.

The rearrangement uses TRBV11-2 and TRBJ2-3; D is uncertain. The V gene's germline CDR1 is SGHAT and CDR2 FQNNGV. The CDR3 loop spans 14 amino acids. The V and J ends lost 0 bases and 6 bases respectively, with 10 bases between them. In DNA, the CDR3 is TGTGCCAGCAGCTTAGAAGGTCGGCCCGATACGCAGTATTTT. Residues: CASSLEGRPDTQYF. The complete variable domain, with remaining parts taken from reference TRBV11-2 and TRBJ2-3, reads EAGVAQSPRYKIIEKRQSVAFWCNPISGHATLYWYQQILGQGPKLLIQFQNNGVVDDSQLPKDRFSAERLKGVDSTLKIQPAKLEDSAVYLCASSLEGRPDTQYFGPGTRLTVL.

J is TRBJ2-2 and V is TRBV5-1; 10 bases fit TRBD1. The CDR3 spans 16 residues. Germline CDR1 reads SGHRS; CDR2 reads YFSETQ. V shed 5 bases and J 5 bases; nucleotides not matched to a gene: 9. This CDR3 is CASSFWGQGPTGELFF. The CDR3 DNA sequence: TGCGCCAGCAGTTTTTGGGGACAGGGGCCTACCGGGGAGCTGTTTTTT.

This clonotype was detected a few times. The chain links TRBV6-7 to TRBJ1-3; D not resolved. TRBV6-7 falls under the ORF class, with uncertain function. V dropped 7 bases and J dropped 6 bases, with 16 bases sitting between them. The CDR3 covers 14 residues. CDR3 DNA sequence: TGTGCCAGCAACACGGGAGGGAAGGAAAACACCATATATTTT. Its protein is CASNTGGKENTIYF.

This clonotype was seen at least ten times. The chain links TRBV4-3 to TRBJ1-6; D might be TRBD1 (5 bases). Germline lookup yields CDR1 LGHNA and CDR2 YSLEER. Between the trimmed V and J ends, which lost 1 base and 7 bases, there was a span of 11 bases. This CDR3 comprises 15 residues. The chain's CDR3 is CASSQVGVRNSPLHF. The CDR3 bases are TGCGCCAGCAGCCAAGTAGGGGTGAGGAATTCACCCCTCCACTTT.

The CDR3 nucleotides are TGTGCCAGCTACGGTCCTATCGACAGTCGGAACACCGGGGAGCTGTTTTTT. Translated: CASYGPIDSRNTGELFF. The chain has TRBV5-4 and TRBJ2-2; possibly TRBD1 for D (5 bases). CDR1 SGHNT and CDR2 YYREEE come from the germline V gene (reference sequence). The CDR3 runs to 17 residues. Trimming cost V 7 bases and J 1 base, with 20 bases left between them.

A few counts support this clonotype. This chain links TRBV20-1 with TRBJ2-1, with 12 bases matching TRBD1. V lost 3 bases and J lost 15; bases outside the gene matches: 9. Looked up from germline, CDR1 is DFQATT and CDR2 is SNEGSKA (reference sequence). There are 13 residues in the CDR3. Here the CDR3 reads CSARGQGASSGFF. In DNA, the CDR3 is TGCAGTGCTAGGGGACAGGGGGCTAGTTCAGGGTTCTTC.

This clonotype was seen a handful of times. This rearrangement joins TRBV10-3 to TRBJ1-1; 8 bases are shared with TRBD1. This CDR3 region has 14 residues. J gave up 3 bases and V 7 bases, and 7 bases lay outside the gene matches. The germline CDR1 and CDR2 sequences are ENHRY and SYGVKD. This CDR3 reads CAINGQGEDTEAFF. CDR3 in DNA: TGTGCCATCAACGGACAGGGTGAGGACACTGAAGCTTTCTTT.

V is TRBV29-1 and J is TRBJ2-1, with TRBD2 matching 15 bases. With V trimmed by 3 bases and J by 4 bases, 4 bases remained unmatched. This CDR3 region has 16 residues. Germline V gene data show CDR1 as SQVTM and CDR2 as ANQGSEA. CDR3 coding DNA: TGCAGCGTTGAGGGGACTAGCGGGGGGTCGTACAATGAGCAGTTCTTC. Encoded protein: CSVEGTSGGSYNEQFF.

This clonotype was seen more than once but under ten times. The CDR3 is CASSFSTSGGVNTGELFF. The CDR3 DNA follows: TGTGCCAGCAGCTTCTCGACTAGCGGGGGTGTGAACACCGGGGAGCTGTTTTTT. The chain employs TRBV11-2 and TRBJ2-2; TRBD2 matches 12 bases. This CDR3 region has 18 residues. The V gene's germline CDR1 is SGHAT and CDR2 FQNNGV. V gave up 3 bases and J gave up 1 base; unmatched junction bases: 6.

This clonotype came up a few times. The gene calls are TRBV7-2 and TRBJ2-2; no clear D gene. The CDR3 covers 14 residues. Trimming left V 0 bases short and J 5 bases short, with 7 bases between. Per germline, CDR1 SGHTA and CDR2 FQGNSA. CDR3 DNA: TGTGCCAGCAGCTTAGCTAGAAGGACCGGGGAGCTGTTTTTT. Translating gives CASSLARRTGELFF.

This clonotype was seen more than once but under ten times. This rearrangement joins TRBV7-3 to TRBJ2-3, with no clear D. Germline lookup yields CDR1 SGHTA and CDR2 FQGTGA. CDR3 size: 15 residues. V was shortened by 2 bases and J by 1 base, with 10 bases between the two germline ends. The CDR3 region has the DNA TGTGCCAGCAGCTTACGGGCTGTGGGCACAGATACGCAGTATTTT. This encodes CASSLRAVGTDTQYF.

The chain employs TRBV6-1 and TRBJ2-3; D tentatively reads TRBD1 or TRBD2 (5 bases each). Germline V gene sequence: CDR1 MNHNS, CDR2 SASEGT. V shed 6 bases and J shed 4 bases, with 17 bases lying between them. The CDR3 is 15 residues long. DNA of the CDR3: TGTGCCAGCAGGTCCCGGGGACGGTCTCCAGATACGCAGTATTTT. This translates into CASRSRGRSPDTQYF.

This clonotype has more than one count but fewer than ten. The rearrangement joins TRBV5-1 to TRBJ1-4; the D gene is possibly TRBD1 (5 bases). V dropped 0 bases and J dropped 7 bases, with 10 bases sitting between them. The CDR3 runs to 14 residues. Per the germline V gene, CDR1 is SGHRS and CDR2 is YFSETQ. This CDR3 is CASSLVAGSEKLFF. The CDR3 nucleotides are TGCGCCAGCAGCTTGGTGGCAGGGAGTGAAAAACTGTTTTTT.

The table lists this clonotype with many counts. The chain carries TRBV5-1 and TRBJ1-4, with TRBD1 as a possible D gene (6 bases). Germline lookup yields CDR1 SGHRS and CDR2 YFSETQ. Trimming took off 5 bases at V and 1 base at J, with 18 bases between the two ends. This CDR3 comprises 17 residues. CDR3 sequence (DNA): TGCGCCAGCAGACCTTTCGCAGGGGACGGAACTAATGAAAAACTGTTTTTT. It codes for CASRPFAGDGTNEKLFF.